This TCR beta chain appears in the sequencing data of a study of CD8+ T cells in alopecia areata. Germline CDR1 is SQVTM and CDR2 is ANQGSEA. This CDR3 comprises 10 residues. Trimming removed 6 bases at V and 7 bases at J, with 6 bases between. Isolated RNA was reverse transcribed into cDNA used as the sequencing template. Profiled with immunoSEQ multiplex PCR; TCRdb holds only in-frame clones, not every one. Of roughly 64,000 clones listed, 46% are singletons. Treatment: oral pan-JAK inhibitor, 5-10 mg twice daily. It was from alopecia areata patients that lesional scalp punch biopsies and peripheral blood were collected.

The source material was CD8+ T cells sorted from blood, sampled at approximately week 36, from a patient treated with tofacitinib. This clonotype originated in a human donor with alopecia areata. The V and J genes are TRBV29-1 and TRBJ2-2; no definite D call. This CDR3 is CSVAVGELFF. The CDR3 DNA reads as TGCAGCGTGGCGGTCGGGGAGCTGTTTTTT.